The present entry profiles one TCR beta chain with its context. The CDR3 consists of 16 residues. Germline values: CDR1 LNHNV, CDR2 YYDKDF (reference sequence). Trimming removed 0 bases from V and 6 bases from J, with 15 bases in between. These data originate in a study of blood T cell repertoires in COVID-19. The protocol was immunoSEQ multiplex PCR, while the TCRdb copy is restricted to in-frame clones and leaves out a portion. The table includes under 300,000 clones, about nine tenths detected once. The sample consisted of peripheral blood. This sequence joins TRBV15 and TRBJ1-5, with a tentative D call TRBD1 (6 bases). The sequence came from a young man who had recovered from COVID-19. The CDR3 sequence: CATSREYGGAAQPQHF. CDR3 DNA: TGTGCCACCAGCAGAGAGTATGGGGGGGCGGCTCAGCCCCAGCATTTT.